Following are 8 T cell receptor beta chains from one sample sequenced in a study of T cell repertoires in cytomegalovirus infection. One entry per CDR3 protein, called by TCRdb with MiXCR from the reads. Of approximately 550,000 distinct CDR3 sequences in the sample, 16% are singletons; the top ten hold under 30%. Sample: CD8+ T cells from PBMCs. The receptors were gathered from a human donor in good health (CMV status not recorded). Some clones in this sample may be carry-over from other donors' samples.

This clonotype was picked up a small number of times. The chain is built from TRBV5-5 and TRBJ2-5; the D gene could be TRBD1 or TRBD2 (5 bases each). V gave up 4 bases and J gave up 2 bases, with 12 bases separating them. CDR3 size: 14 residues. Germline lookup yields CDR1 SGHKS and CDR2 YYEKEE (reference sequence). The CDR3: CASSLGTDQETQYF. The CDR3 bases are TGTGCCAGCAGCCTGGGGACGGATCAAGAGACCCAGTACTTC.

Concerning this clonotype: A much larger clone lies a single base off, so this may be a read error. The V gene is TRBV6-6, the J gene TRBJ2-2; D gene ambiguous. The V gene's germline CDR1 is MNHNY and CDR2 SVGAGI (reference sequence). This CDR3 region has 16 residues. Between the trimmed V and J ends, which lost 2 bases and 4 bases, there was a span of 14 bases. CDR3 amino acids: CASSYGPRGSTGELFF. CDR3 nucleotide sequence: TGTGCCAGCAGTTACGGGCCGAGAGGATCCACCGGGGAGCTGTTTTTT.

This clonotype was picked up many times. The V and J genes are TRBV2 and TRBJ2-1; 9 bases map to TRBD2. The CDR3 loop spans 15 amino acids. V lost 10 bases, J lost 2 bases, and 9 bases stayed unmatched. CDR1 and CDR2 from the germline V gene are SNHLY and FYNNEI. The CDR3 here is CATFLSGGAYNEQFF. The DNA for the CDR3 is TGTGCCACCTTTCTTAGCGGGGGCGCCTACAATGAGCAGTTCTTC. The full variable domain, with the rest looked up from reference TRBV2 and TRBJ2-1, is EPEVTQTPSHQVTQMGQEVILRCVPISNHLYFYWYRQILGQKVEFLVSFYNNEISEKSEIFDDQFSVERPDGSNFTLKIRSTKLEDSAMYFCATFLSGGAYNEQFFGPGTRLTVL.

The sample holds many counts of this clonotype. V is TRBV7-8 and J is TRBJ1-4; D unclear. Trimming left V 3 bases short and J 3 bases short, with 8 bases between. Per germline, CDR1 SGHVS and CDR2 FQNEAQ. CDR3 length equals 14 residues. CDR3 in DNA: TGTGCCAGCAGCTTCACCGTTGCTAATGAAAAACTGTTTTTT. It yields the protein CASSFTVANEKLFF.

This clonotype was detected a few times. The chain couples TRBV11-2 to TRBJ2-3; D unclear. V lost 5 bases to trimming and J lost 2 bases, with 11 bases between them. The CDR3 covers 14 residues. Germline V CDR1 and CDR2: SGHAT, FQNNGV. The CDR3 DNA reads as TGTGCCAGCAGCCTTAAACTATCCACAGATACGCAGTATTTT. It encodes CASSLKLSTDTQYF.

The rearrangement links TRBV20-1 to TRBJ2-5; 8 nucleotides agree with TRBD1. Germline-derived CDR1 and CDR2 are DFQATT and SNEGSKA (reference sequence). This CDR3 has 17 amino acids. V lost 1 base to trimming and J lost 2 bases; unmatched junction nucleotides: 12. The CDR3 DNA reads TGCAGTGCTAGAGGAGTGGCGACAGGGGCCATGCAAGAGACCCAGTACTTC. It yields the protein CSARGVATGAMQETQYF.

As to this clonotype: A junction end diverges from the germline sequence, so it may reflect a read error. The rearrangement uses TRBV7-8 and TRBJ2-1; D ambiguous. CDR3 length: 14 residues. From germline, CDR1 is SGHVS and CDR2 FQNEAQ. The CDR3 bases are TGTGCGAGCAGCATCGGGTGGTTAAACAATGAGCAGTTCTTC. Protein sequence: CASSIGWLNNEQFF.

The genes are TRBV28 and TRBJ2-3; weak D call: TRBD2 (5 bases). The V gene lost 7 bases and the J gene lost 0 bases, with 8 bases spanning the gap. The CDR3 runs 13 residues. Germline V lookup: CDR1 MDHEN, CDR2 SYDVKM. This chain's CDR3 is CASMGGSTDTQYF. The CDR3 bases are TGTGCCAGCATGGGCGGGAGCACAGATACGCAGTATTTT.